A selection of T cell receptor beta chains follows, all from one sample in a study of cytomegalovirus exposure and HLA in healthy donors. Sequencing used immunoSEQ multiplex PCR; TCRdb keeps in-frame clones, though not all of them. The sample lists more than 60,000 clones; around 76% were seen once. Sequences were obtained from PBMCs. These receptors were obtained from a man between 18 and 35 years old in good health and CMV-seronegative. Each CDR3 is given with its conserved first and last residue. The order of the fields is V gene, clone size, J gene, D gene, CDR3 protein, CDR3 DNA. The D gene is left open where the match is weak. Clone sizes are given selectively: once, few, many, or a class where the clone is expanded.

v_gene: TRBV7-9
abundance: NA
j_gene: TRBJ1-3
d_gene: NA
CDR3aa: CASSKALGGNTIYF
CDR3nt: TGTGCCAGCAGCAAAGCCCTGGGGGGGAACACCATATATTTT

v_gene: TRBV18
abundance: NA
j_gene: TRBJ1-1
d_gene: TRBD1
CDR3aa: CASSPLRGRGTEAFF
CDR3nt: TGTGCCAGCTCACCACTGAGGGGGCGCGGGACTGAAGCTTTCTTT

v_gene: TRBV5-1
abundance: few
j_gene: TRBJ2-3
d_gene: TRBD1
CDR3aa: CASSLGGQSATDTQYF
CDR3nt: TGCGCCAGCAGCTTAGGGGGACAGTCGGCCACAGATACGCAGTATTTT

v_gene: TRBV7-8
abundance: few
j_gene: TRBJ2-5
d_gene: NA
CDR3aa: CASSLRGTETQYF
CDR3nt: TGTGCCAGCAGCTTACGCGGAACCGAGACCCAGTACTTC

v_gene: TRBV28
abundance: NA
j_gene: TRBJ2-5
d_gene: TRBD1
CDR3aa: CGSTGELETQYF
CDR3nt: TGTGGATCGACAGGGGAACTGGAGACCCAGTACTTC

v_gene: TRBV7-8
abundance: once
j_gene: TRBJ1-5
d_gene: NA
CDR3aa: CASSLGSGYSNQPQHF
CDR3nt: TGTGCCAGCAGCTTAGGATCGGGGTATAGCAATCAGCCCCAGCATTTT

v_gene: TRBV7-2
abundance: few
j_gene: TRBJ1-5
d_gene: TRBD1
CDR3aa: CASSLGYWGQGSNQPQHF
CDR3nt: TGTGCCAGCAGCTTAGGGTATTGGGGACAGGGAAGCAATCAGCCCCAGCATTTT

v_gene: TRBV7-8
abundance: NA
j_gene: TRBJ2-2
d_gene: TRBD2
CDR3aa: CASSRGRVGNTGELFF
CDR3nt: TGTGCCAGCAGCCGGGGGAGGGTAGGCAACACCGGGGAGCTGTTTTTT

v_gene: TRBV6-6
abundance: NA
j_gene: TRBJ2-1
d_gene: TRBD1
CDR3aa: CASIPSGTGAYNEQFF
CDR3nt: TGTGCCAGCATCCCATCCGGGACAGGCGCCTACAATGAGCAGTTCTTC

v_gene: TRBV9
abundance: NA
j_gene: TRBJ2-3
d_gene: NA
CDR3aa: CASSVGVGGGADTQYF
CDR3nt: TGTGCCAGCAGCGTAGGAGTAGGAGGTGGCGCAGATACGCAGTATTTT

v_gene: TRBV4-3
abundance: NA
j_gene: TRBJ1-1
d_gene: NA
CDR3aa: CASSQEVPVLAGVANTEAFF
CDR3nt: TGCGCCAGCAGCCAAGAAGTGCCCGTACTGGCGGGGGTGGCGAACACTGAAGCTTTCTTT

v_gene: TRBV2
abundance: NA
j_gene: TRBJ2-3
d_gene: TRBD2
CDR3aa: CASSVLAGVGGTQYF
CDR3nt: TGTGCCAGCAGTGTTCTAGCGGGGGTGGGGGGTACGCAGTATTTT

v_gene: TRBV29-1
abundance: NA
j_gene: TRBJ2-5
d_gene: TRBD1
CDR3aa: CSSRQGAKETQYF
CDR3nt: TGCAGCTCGAGACAGGGGGCGAAGGAGACCCAGTACTTC

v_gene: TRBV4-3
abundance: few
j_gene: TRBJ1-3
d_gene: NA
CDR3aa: CASSQEQVTRGGPGNTIYF
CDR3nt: TGCGCCAGCAGCCAAGAACAGGTCACCAGAGGGGGACCGGGAAACACCATATATTTT

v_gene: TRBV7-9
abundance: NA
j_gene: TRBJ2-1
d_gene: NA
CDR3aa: CASSPGSPRYNEQFF
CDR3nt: TGTGCCAGCAGCCCCGGGAGCCCTAGGTACAATGAGCAGTTCTTC

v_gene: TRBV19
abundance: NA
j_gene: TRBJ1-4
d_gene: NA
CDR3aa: CASSTTGSTEKLFF
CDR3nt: TGTGCCAGTAGTACGACAGGATCTACCGAAAAACTGTTTTTT

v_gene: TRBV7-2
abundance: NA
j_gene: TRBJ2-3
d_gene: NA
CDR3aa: CASSLSGGPRDTQYF
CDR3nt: TGTGCCAGCAGCCTGTCCGGGGGGCCACGGGATACGCAGTATTTT

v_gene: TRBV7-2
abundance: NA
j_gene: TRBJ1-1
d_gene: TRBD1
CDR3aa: CASSQDRDWAFF
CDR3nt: TGTGCCAGCAGCCAAGACAGGGACTGGGCTTTCTTT

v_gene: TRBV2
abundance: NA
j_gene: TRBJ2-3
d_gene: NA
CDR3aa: CASSEWRNPNTQYF
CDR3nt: TGTGCCAGCAGTGAATGGAGAAACCCCAATACGCAGTATTTT

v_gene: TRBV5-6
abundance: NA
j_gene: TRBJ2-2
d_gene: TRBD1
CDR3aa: CASSPRAGTGYTGELFF
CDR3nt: TGTGCCAGCAGCCCCCGTGCCGGGACAGGCTACACCGGGGAGCTGTTTTTT

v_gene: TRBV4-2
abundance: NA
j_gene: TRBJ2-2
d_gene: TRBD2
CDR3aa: CASSPQLAGGQNGELFF
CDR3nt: TGTGCCAGCAGCCCCCAACTAGCGGGGGGGCAAAACGGGGAGCTGTTTTTT

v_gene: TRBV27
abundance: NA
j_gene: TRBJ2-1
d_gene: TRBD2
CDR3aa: CASSPPYQRGNEQFF
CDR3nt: TGTGCCAGCAGTCCCCCATACCAGCGGGGCAATGAGCAGTTCTTC

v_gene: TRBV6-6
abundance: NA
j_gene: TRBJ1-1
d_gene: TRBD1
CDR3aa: CASIEGALRAEAFF
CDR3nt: TGTGCCAGCATTGAGGGGGCGCTGAGGGCTGAAGCTTTCTTT

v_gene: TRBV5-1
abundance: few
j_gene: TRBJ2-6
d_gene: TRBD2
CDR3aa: CASSLGGGAGANVLTF
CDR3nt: TGCGCCAGCAGCTTGGGGGGGGGAGCCGGGGCCAACGTCCTGACTTTC

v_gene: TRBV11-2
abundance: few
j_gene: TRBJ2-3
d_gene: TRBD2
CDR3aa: CASSLILQGLAVGTDTQYF
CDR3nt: TGTGCCAGCAGCTTAATTCTTCAGGGTCTAGCGGTTGGCACAGATACGCAGTATTTT

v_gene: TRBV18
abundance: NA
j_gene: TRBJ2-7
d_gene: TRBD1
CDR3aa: CASSPPTGYPYEQYF
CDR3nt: TGTGCCAGCTCACCACCGACAGGGTACCCTTACGAGCAGTACTTC

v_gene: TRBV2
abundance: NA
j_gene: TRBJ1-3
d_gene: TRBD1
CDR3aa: CASSLSRDSSGNTIYF
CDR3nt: TGTGCCAGCAGTCTATCCCGGGACAGCTCTGGAAACACCATATATTTT

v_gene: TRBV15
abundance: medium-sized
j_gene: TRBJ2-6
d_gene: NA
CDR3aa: CATSRDGGSGANVLTF
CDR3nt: TGTGCCACCAGCAGAGACGGGGGATCTGGGGCCAACGTCCTGACTTTC

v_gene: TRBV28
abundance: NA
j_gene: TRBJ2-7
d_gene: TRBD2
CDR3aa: CASSFKLAGLTYEQYF
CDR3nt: TGTGCCAGCAGTTTCAAACTAGCGGGGCTCACCTACGAGCAGTACTTC

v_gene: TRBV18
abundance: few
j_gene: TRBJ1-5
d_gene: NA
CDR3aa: CASSPQGNSNQPQHF
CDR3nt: TGTGCCAGCTCACCACAGGGGAATAGCAATCAGCCCCAGCATTTT

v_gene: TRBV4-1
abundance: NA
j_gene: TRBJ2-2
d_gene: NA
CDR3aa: CASSQDRVVGELFF
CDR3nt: TGCGCCAGCAGCCAAGATCGGGTCGTAGGGGAGCTGTTTTTT

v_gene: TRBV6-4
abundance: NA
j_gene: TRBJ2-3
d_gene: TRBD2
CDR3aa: CASSQTGEGDTQYF
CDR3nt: TGTGCCAGCAGTCAAACCGGGGAGGGAGATACGCAGTATTTT

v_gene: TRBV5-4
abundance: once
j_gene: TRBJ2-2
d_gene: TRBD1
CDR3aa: CASSLGQGARTGELFF
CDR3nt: TGTGCCAGCAGCTTGGGACAGGGGGCGAGGACCGGGGAGCTGTTTTTT

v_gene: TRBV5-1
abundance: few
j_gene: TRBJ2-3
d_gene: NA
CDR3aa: CASRLAIGGTDTQYF
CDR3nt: TGCGCCAGCAGACTTGCGATAGGGGGCACAGATACGCAGTATTTT

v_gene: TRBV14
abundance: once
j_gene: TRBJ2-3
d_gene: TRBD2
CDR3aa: CASSPRRSRPSGSTDTQYF
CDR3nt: TGTGCCAGCAGCCCCAGAAGAAGTCGGCCTAGCGGTAGCACAGATACGCAGTATTTT

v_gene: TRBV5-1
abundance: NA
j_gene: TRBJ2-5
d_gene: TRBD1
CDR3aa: CASSKGQGQETQYF
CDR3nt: TGCGCCAGCAGCAAAGGACAGGGCCAAGAGACCCAGTACTTC

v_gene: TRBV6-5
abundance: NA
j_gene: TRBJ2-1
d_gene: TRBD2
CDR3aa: CASSYFLAGGINEQFF
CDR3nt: TGTGCCAGCAGTTACTTCCTAGCGGGGGGTATCAATGAGCAGTTCTTC